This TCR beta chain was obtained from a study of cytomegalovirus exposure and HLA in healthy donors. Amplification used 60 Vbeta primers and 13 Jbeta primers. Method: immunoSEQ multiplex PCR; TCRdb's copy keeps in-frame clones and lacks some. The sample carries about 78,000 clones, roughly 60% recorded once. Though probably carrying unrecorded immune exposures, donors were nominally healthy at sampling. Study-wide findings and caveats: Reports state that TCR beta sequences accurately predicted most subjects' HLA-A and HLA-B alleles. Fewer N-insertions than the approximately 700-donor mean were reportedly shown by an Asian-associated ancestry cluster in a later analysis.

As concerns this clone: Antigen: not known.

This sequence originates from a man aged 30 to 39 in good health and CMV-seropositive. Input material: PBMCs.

CDR3 sequence (DNA): TGTGCCAGCAGCTCACTACAGGGAACAGATACGCAGTATTTT. Translating gives CASSSLQGTDTQYF. This chain uses TRBV7-9 with TRBJ2-3, with D perhaps matching TRBD1 (6 bases). CDR3 length: 14 residues. Germline V gene data show CDR1 as SEHNR and CDR2 as FQNEAQ (reference sequence). Trimming shortened V by 4 bases and J by 3 bases, and 11 bases separated the two germline ends.